A single sample gave rise to the 26 T cell receptor beta chains below, sequenced in a study of blood T cell repertoires in COVID-19. Only in-frame clones appear in the TCRdb table, and some are missing; sequencing was by immunoSEQ multiplex PCR. The data contain approximately 210,000 clones, around 88% of them singletons. Sequenced sample: peripheral blood. The receptors stem from a woman aged 50 to 60 with acute or convalescent COVID-19.

This chain connects TRBV11-2 to TRBJ2-7, with D perhaps matching TRBD2 (5 bases). The V end was cut by 1 base, the J end by 4 bases, with 14 bases between. The germline V gene encodes CDR1 SGHAT and CDR2 FQNNGV. The length of the CDR3 is 15 residues. The CDR3 region is CASSLGQRVVYEQYF. In DNA form, the CDR3 reads TGTGCCAGCAGCTTAGGGCAGAGGGTGGTGTACGAGCAGTACTTC.

This clone was recorded a few times. This chain links TRBV11-3 with TRBJ2-2; maybe TRBD2 (6 bases). Germline V gene data show CDR1 as SGHNT and CDR2 as YENEEA. The CDR3 is 14 residues long. The V end was cut by 3 bases, the J end by 7 bases, with 12 bases between. The DNA of the CDR3 is TGTGCCAGCAGCTTTAGTGGACTATACGGGGAGCTGTTTTTT. It encodes CASSFSGLYGELFF.

The V call is TRBV7-9, the J call TRBJ2-3, with 13 bases identical to TRBD2. Unmatched junction bases numbered 6, after V lost 5 bases and J lost 4 bases. This CDR3 region has 16 residues. Germline CDR1 and CDR2: SEHNR and FQNEAQ (reference sequence). This chain's CDR3 is CASSVGTSGASDTQYF. The CDR3 nucleotides are TGTGCCAGCAGCGTCGGGACTAGCGGGGCCTCAGATACGCAGTATTTT.

The rearrangement links TRBV5-4 to TRBJ2-1; D might be TRBD1 (6 bases). Trimming pared 2 bases from V and 7 bases from J, leaving 16 bases between. This CDR3 has 15 amino acids. CDR1 and CDR2 (germline): SGHNT, YYREEE (reference sequence). The DNA of the CDR3 is TGTGCCAGCAGCTTACAGGGCTCTCATAGGAATGAGCAGTTCTTC. Translation: CASSLQGSHRNEQFF.

This clone was found a few times. In DNA, the CDR3 is TGTGCCAGCAGCTTATCCCCGATAGATGGCTACACCTTC. Translated, it gives CASSLSPIDGYTF. V gene TRBV7-3 combines with J gene TRBJ1-2; no reliable D call. Looked up from germline, CDR1 is SGHTA and CDR2 is FQGTGA. The CDR3 totals 13 residues. Trimming pared 2 bases from V and 6 bases from J, leaving 10 bases between.

This clone has only a few counts. The chain uses TRBV29-1 and TRBJ1-1; D not resolved. The CDR3 is 12 residues long. V lost 1 base and J 7 bases, leaving 10 bases between the germline ends. Germline assignment: CDR1 SQVTM and CDR2 ANQGSEA. CDR3 region: CSVEVGGSEAFF. CDR3 bases: TGCAGCGTTGAAGTGGGAGGGAGTGAAGCTTTCTTT.

V and J are TRBV15 and TRBJ1-1; TRBD1 aligns across 8 bases. The CDR3 is made up of 15 amino acids. The germline gives CDR1 LNHNV, CDR2 YYDKDF (reference sequence). The V and J ends lost 9 bases and 6 bases, in that order; junction bases with no gene match: 15. This CDR3 is CATEGRGTGRSEAFF. The CDR3 DNA sequence: TGTGCCACGGAAGGCCGTGGGACAGGAAGATCTGAAGCTTTCTTT.

The V call is TRBV5-4, the J call TRBJ1-6, with D unresolved. V gave up 0 bases and J gave up 3 bases, with 7 bases separating them. This CDR3 has 15 residues. Germline V lookup: CDR1 SGHNT, CDR2 YYREEE (reference sequence). The CDR3 DNA reads as TGTGCCAGCAGCTTGGCCGGTGTCTATAATTCACCCCTCCACTTT. Protein sequence: CASSLAGVYNSPLHF. Using reference TRBV5-4 and TRBJ1-6 for the parts outside the CDR3, the full variable domain is ETGVTQSPTHLIKTRGQQVTLRCSSQSGHNTVSWYQQALGQGPQFIFQYYREEENGRGNFPPRFSGLQFPNYSSELNVNALELDDSALYLCASSLAGVYNSPLHFGNGTRLTVT.

The gene calls are TRBV11-2 and TRBJ1-5, with TRBD1 matching 11 bases. The CDR3 extends over 15 amino acids. Per the germline V gene, CDR1 is SGHAT and CDR2 is FQNNGV. With V trimmed by 5 bases and J by 6 bases, 6 bases remained unmatched. CDR3 sequence: CASSAEGTGGQPQHF. CDR3 nucleotides: TGTGCCAGCAGCGCGGAGGGGACAGGGGGTCAGCCCCAGCATTTT.

The gene calls are TRBV28 and TRBJ1-1, with D possibly matching TRBD1 (6 bases). CDR1 and CDR2 from the germline V gene are MDHEN and SYDVKM. Trimming shortened V by 3 bases and J by 12 bases, and 14 bases separated the two germline ends. This CDR3 has 12 amino acids. In DNA, the CDR3 is TGTGCCAGCAGTTTGCCAGGGGAAGTGCCTTTCTTT. This sequence encodes CASSLPGEVPFF. Filled out from reference TRBV28 and TRBJ1-1, the complete variable domain reads DVKVTQSSRYLVKRTGEKVFLECVQDMDHENMFWYRQDPGLGLRLIYFSYDVKMKEKGDIPEGYSVSREKKERFSLILESASTNQTSMYLCASSLPGEVPFFGQGTRLTVV.

The chain joins TRBV5-1 to TRBJ2-7, with 10 nucleotides matching TRBD1. Per the germline V gene, CDR1 is SGHRS and CDR2 is YFSETQ. The ends lost 4 bases at V and 4 bases at J; junction bases unmatched: 8. The CDR3 is made up of 15 amino acids. The DNA of the CDR3 is TGCGCCAGCAGCCCAGGGACAGGGGTCGTATACGAGCAGTACTTC. Its translation is CASSPGTGVVYEQYF. The complete variable domain, with remaining parts taken from reference TRBV5-1 and TRBJ2-7, reads KAGVTQTPRYLIKTRGQQVTLSCSPISGHRSVSWYQQTPGQGLQFLFEYFSETQRNKGNFPGRFSGRQFSNSRSEMNVSTLELGDSALYLCASSPGTGVVYEQYFGPGTRLTVT.

This clone was counted only a few times. The V call is TRBV19, the J call TRBJ1-5, with 7 nucleotides matching TRBD1. The length of the CDR3 is 14 residues. With 9 bases clipped from V and 9 bases from J, the junction kept 14 bases outside the gene matches. Germline values: CDR1 LNHDA, CDR2 SQIVND (reference sequence). The CDR3 here is CASRQGTELGPQHF. Here the CDR3 DNA reads TGTGCCAGCCGACAGGGAACGGAGCTCGGGCCCCAGCATTTT.

This clone was recorded once. This chain uses TRBV28 with TRBJ2-1, with TRBD2 matching over 14 bases. Germline V CDR1 and CDR2: MDHEN, SYDVKM. With V trimmed by 5 bases and J by 1 base, 16 bases remained unmatched. The CDR3 is 21 amino acids. CDR3 DNA sequence: TGTGCCAGCAGTCCTCCCTCGACTAGCGGGAGGGTCACTTCATCCTACAATGAGCAGTTCTTC. Its translation is CASSPPSTSGRVTSSYNEQFF.

There are a few counts of this clone. The V call is TRBV7-2, the J call TRBJ1-5; D is undetermined. Germline CDR1 reads SGHTA; CDR2 reads FQGNSA. This CDR3 comprises 13 residues. The V end was cut by 1 base, the J end by 4 bases, with 5 bases between. In DNA, the CDR3 is TGTGCCAGCAGCTTAGTAGTAAATCAGCCCCAGCATTTT. This gives the protein CASSLVVNQPQHF.

V and J are TRBV10-3 and TRBJ1-4; D gene uncertain. From germline, CDR1 is ENHRY and CDR2 SYGVKD. The CDR3 sequence is 13 residues long. Trimming removed 10 bases at V and 0 bases at J, with 9 bases between. The CDR3 DNA sequence: TGTGCCACCCAGGACTCAACTAATGAAAAACTGTTTTTT. Translating it yields CATQDSTNEKLFF.

This clone was seen a few times. The chain couples TRBV5-4 to TRBJ1-1, with 7 nucleotides matching TRBD1. The germline gives CDR1 SGHNT, CDR2 YYREEE (reference sequence). The CDR3 has 15 amino acids. The trim removed 4 bases at V and 4 bases at J, leaving 10 bases unmatched. The chain's CDR3 is CASSEPTGLFTEAFF. CDR3 DNA sequence: TGTGCCAGCAGCGAACCGACAGGGCTGTTCACTGAAGCTTTCTTT.

The chain couples TRBV27 to TRBJ2-5; 7 positions match TRBD2. CDR1 and CDR2 from the germline V gene are MNHEY and SMNVEV (reference sequence). There are 15 residues in the CDR3. V gave up 3 bases and J gave up 5 bases; unmatched junction bases: 9. The CDR3 region is CASSFELGRVETQYF. CDR3 nucleotide sequence: TGTGCCAGCAGTTTCGAGTTGGGGAGGGTCGAGACCCAGTACTTC.

In this sample, this clone turned up many times. The rearrangement joins TRBV3-1 (or the pseudogene TRBV3-2) to TRBJ2-7, with 8 nucleotides matching TRBD1. Germline CDR1 and CDR2: LGHDT and YNNKEL (reference sequence). CDR3 length equals 15 residues. With V trimmed by 4 bases and J by 4 bases, 9 bases remained unmatched. CDR3 DNA sequence: TGTGCCAGCAGCCTTCTCGGACAGGGAGGTTACGAGCAGTACTTC. Protein: CASSLLGQGGYEQYF.

The chain joins TRBV3-1 (or the pseudogene TRBV3-2) to TRBJ2-7; D call uncertain. The CDR3 is 12 amino acids. V lost 8 bases to trimming and J lost 6 bases, with 14 bases between them. Per germline, CDR1 LGHDT and CDR2 YNNKEL (reference sequence). Here the CDR3 DNA reads TGTGCCAGCTTCTCCCATTCGGGCGAGCAGTACTTC. It translates to CASFSHSGEQYF.

This clone was picked up one time. The rearrangement uses TRBV18 and TRBJ1-2; tentatively, D is TRBD1 (5 bases). Trimming shortened V by 5 bases and J by 3 bases, and 10 bases separated the two germline ends. The length of the CDR3 is 13 residues. Germline CDR1 reads KGHSH; CDR2 reads LQKENI. The CDR3 sequence is CASSSQGYYGYTF. The CDR3, as DNA: TGTGCCAGCTCAAGCCAGGGATACTATGGCTACACCTTC.

This clone showed up just once. The chain has TRBV2 and TRBJ2-7; 7 bases agree with TRBD2. This CDR3 is 14 amino acids long. Unmatched junction bases numbered 11, after V lost 9 bases and J lost 3 bases. Germline lookup yields CDR1 SNHLY and CDR2 FYNNEI. The CDR3 DNA follows: TGTGCCAGTGGGGAGGGGCAGGTCGGCTACGAGCAGTACTTC. It is translated as CASGEGQVGYEQYF. Based on the CDR3 plus reference TRBV2 and TRBJ2-7, the full variable domain is EPEVTQTPSHQVTQMGQEVILRCVPISNHLYFYWYRQILGQKVEFLVSFYNNEISEKSEIFDDQFSVERPDGSNFTLKIRSTKLEDSAMYFCASGEGQVGYEQYFGPGTRLTVT.

The chain joins TRBV18 to TRBJ1-3; D is unclear. Germline V CDR1 and CDR2: KGHSH, LQKENI. The CDR3 length is 15 residues. Between the trimmed V and J ends, which lost 2 bases and 2 bases, there was a span of 10 bases. The DNA for the CDR3 is TGTGCCAGCTCACCATCGGGTGGTCCTGGAAACACCATATATTTT. This sequence encodes CASSPSGGPGNTIYF.

The V and J genes are TRBV10-3 and TRBJ2-7, with TRBD1 matching over 9 bases. Germline V gene lookup returns CDR1 ENHRY and CDR2 SYGVKD. The CDR3 has 16 residues. V trimming: 6 bases; J trimming: 5 bases; junction bases outside the gene matches: 14. The CDR3 region has the DNA TGTGCCATCAGACAATCCGGGACAGGGTTTAGGGACGAGCAGTACTTC. It translates to CAIRQSGTGFRDEQYF.

The V gene is TRBV7-2, the J gene TRBJ2-3; the match to TRBD2 covers 8 bases. V lost 5 bases, J lost 0 bases, and 4 bases stayed unmatched. CDR3 length equals 15 residues. Germline V lookup: CDR1 SGHTA, CDR2 FQGNSA. The CDR3 region is CASSQSGGSTDTQYF. The CDR3 region has the DNA TGTGCCAGCAGCCAGAGCGGGGGAAGCACAGATACGCAGTATTTT.

The chain recombines TRBV5-1 with TRBJ2-2, with unresolved D. Germline V lookup: CDR1 SGHRS, CDR2 YFSETQ. The V end was cut by 3 bases, the J end by 1 base, with 4 bases between. This CDR3 is 13 amino acids long. The CDR3 nucleotides read TGCGCCAGCAGCTCTATGAACACCGGGGAGCTGTTTTTT. Amino acid sequence: CASSSMNTGELFF.

The chain joins TRBV27 to TRBJ2-5; 10 nucleotides align to TRBD1. This CDR3 comprises 13 residues. J gave up 5 bases and V 3 bases, and 0 bases lay outside the gene matches. Germline V gene data show CDR1 as MNHEY and CDR2 as SMNVEV (reference sequence). CDR3 loop: CASSLGQGETQYF. CDR3 coding DNA: TGTGCCAGCAGTTTGGGACAGGGGGAGACCCAGTACTTC.